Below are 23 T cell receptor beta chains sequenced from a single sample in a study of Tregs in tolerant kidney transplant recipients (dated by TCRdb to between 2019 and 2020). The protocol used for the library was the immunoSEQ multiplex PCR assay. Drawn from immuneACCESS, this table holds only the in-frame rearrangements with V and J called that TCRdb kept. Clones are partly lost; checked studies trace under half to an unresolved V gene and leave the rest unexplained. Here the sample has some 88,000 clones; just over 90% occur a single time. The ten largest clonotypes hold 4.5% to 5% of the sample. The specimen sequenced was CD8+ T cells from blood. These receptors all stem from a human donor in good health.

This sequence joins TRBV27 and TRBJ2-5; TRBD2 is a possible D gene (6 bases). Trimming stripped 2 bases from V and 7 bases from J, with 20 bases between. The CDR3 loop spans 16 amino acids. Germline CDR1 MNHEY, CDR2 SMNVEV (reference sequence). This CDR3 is CASSLKPWGEPRTQYF. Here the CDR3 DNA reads TGTGCCAGCAGTTTAAAGCCCTGGGGGGAACCAAGGACCCAGTACTTC.

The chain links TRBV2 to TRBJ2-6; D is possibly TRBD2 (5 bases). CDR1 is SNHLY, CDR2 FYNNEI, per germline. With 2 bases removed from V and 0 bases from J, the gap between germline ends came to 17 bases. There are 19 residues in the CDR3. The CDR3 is CASSEIFREGSSGANVLTF. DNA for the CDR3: TGTGCCAGCAGTGAAATTTTCCGTGAGGGAAGCTCTGGGGCCAACGTCCTGACTTTC.

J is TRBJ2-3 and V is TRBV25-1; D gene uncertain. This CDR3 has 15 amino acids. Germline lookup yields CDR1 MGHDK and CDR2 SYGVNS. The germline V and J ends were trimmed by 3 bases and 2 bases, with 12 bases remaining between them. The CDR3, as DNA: TGTGCCAGCAGTGAGGGAAAAGTTCTCACAGATACGCAGTATTTT. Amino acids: CASSEGKVLTDTQYF.

The CDR3 here is CASSFSLNQPQHF. The CDR3 DNA follows: TGTGCCAGCAGCTTTTCCCTCAATCAGCCCCAGCATTTT. The V gene is TRBV7-9, the J gene TRBJ1-5; no clear D gene. With 3 bases removed from V and 3 bases from J, the gap between germline ends came to 6 bases. CDR1 and CDR2 (germline): SEHNR, FQNEAQ (reference sequence). The CDR3 runs 13 residues.

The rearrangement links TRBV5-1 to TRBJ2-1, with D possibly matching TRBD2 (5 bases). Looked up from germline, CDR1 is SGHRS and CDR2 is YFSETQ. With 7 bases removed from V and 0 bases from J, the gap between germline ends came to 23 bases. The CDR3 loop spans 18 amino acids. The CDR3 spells CASGSSVNAQSSYNEQFF. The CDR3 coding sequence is TGCGCCAGCGGGAGTAGCGTCAACGCCCAGAGCTCCTACAATGAGCAGTTCTTC. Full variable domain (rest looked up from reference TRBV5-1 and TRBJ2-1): KAGVTQTPRYLIKTRGQQVTLSCSPISGHRSVSWYQQTPGQGLQFLFEYFSETQRNKGNFPGRFSGRQFSNSRSEMNVSTLELGDSALYLCASGSSVNAQSSYNEQFFGPGTRLTVL.

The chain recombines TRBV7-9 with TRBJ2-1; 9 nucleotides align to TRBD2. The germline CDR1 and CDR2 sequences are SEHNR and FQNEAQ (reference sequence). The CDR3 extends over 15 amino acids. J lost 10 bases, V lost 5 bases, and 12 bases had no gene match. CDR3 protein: CASSQGLAGMGEQFF. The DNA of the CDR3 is TGTGCCAGCAGCCAGGGGCTAGCGGGAATGGGGGAGCAGTTCTTC.

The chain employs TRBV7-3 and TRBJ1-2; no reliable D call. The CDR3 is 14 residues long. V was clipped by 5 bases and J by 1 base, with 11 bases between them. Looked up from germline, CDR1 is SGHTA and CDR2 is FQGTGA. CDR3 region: CASSPGGVNYGYTF. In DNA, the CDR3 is TGTGCCAGCAGCCCGGGAGGAGTTAACTATGGCTACACCTTC.

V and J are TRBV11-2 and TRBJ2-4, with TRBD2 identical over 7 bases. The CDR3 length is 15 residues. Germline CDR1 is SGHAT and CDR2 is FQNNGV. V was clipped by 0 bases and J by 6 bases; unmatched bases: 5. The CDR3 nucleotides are TGTGCCAGCAGCTTAGATTTCGGCGGGAGAAACATTCAGTACTTC. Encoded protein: CASSLDFGGRNIQYF.

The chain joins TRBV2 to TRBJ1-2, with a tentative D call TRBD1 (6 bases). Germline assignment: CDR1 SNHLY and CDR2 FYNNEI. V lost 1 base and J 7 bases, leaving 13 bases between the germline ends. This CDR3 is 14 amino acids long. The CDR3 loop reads CASSEVGGRVGYTF. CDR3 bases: TGTGCCAGCAGTGAAGTGGGGGGCAGGGTTGGCTACACCTTC.

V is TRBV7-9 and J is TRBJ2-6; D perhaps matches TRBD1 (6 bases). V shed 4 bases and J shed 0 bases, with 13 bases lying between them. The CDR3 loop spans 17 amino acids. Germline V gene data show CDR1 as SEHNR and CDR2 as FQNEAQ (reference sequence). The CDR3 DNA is TGTGCCAGCAGCTCCCCGGGACAAAGCTCTGGGGCCAACGTCCTGACTTTC. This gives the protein CASSSPGQSSGANVLTF.

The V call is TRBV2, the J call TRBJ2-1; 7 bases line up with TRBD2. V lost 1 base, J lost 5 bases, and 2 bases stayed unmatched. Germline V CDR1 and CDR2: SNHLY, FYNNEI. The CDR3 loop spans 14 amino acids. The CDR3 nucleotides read TGTGCCAGCAGTGAAGGGACTAGAAACAATGAGCAGTTCTTC. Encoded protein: CASSEGTRNNEQFF.

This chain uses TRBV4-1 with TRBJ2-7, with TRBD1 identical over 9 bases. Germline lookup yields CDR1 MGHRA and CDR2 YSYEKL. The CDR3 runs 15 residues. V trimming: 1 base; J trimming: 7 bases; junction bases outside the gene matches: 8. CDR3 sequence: CASSQVTGQGKEQYF. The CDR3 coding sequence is TGCGCCAGCAGCCAAGTCACGGGACAGGGTAAAGAGCAGTACTTC.

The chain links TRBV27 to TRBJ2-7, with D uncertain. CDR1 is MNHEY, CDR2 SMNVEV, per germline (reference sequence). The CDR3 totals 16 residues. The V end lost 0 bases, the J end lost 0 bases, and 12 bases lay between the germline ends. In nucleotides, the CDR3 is TGTGCCAGCAGTTTATCGTTCGGCGGAAGCTCCTACGAGCAGTACTTC. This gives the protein CASSLSFGGSSYEQYF.

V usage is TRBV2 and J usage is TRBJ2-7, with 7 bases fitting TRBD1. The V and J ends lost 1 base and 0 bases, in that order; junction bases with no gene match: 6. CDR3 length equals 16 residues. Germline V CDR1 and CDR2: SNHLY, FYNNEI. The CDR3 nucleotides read TGTGCCAGCAGTGAAGTCGGACAGGTGAGCTCCTACGAGCAGTACTTC. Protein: CASSEVGQVSSYEQYF.

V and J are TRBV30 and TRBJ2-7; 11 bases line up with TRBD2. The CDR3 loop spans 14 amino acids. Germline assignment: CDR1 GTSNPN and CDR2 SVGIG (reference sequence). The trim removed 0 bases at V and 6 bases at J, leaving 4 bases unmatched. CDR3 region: CAWSVLAGVAEQYF. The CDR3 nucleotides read TGTGCCTGGAGTGTACTAGCGGGAGTTGCCGAGCAGTACTTC.

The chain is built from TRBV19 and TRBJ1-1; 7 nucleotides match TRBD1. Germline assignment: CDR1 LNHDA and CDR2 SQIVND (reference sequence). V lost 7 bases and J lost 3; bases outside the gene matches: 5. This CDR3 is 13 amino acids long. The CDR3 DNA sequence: TGTGCCAGTACCGGACAGGTGTACACTGAAGCTTTCTTT. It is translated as CASTGQVYTEAFF.

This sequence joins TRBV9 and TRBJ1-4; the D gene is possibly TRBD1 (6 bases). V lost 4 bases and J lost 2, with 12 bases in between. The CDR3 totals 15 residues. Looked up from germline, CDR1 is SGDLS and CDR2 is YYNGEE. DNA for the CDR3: TGTGCCAGCAGCTTAACAGGGTCCACTAATGAAAAACTGTTTTTT. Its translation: CASSLTGSTNEKLFF.

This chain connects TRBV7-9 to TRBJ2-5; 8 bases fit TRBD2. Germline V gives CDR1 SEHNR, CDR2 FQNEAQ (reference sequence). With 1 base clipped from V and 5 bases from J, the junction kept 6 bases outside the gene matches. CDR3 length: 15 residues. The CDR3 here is CASSLGGLVYETQYF. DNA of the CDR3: TGTGCCAGCAGCTTAGGGGGACTAGTTTATGAGACCCAGTACTTC.

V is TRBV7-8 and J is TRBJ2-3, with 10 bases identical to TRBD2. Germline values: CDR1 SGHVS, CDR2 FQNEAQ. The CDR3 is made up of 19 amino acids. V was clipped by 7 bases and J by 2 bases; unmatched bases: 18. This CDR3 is CASTIMRGLGTSDTDTQYF. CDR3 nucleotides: TGTGCCAGCACCATAATGAGGGGTTTAGGGACTAGCGACACAGATACGCAGTATTTT.

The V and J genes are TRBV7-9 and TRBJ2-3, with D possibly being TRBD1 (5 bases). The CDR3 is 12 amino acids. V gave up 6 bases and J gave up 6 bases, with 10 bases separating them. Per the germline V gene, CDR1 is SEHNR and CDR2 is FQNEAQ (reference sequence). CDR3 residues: CASSWNRDTQYF. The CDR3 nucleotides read TGTGCCAGCAGTTGGAACAGGGATACGCAGTATTTT. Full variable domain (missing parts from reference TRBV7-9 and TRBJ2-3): DTGVSQNPRHKITKRGQNVTFRCDPISEHNRLYWYRQTLGQGPEFLTYFQNEAQLEKSRLLSDRFSAERPKGSFSTLEIQRTEQGDSAMYLCASSWNRDTQYFGPGTRLTVL.

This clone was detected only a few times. The DNA for the CDR3 is TGTGCCAGCAGCGTCGCGCCTCCGGGGGGTGAAGCTTTCTTT. Protein: CASSVAPPGGEAFF. The chain uses TRBV9 and TRBJ1-1, with D tentatively TRBD1 (5 bases). V lost 2 bases and J lost 7, with 15 bases in between. The length of the CDR3 is 14 residues. Germline CDR1 is SGDLS and CDR2 is YYNGEE.

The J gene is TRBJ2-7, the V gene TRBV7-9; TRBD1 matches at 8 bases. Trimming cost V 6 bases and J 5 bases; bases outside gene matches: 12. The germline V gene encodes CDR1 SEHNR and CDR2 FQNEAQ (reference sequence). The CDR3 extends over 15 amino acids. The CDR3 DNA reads TGTGCCAGCAGTCATTTCGGGACAGGCTGGGACGAGCAGTACTTC. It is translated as CASSHFGTGWDEQYF. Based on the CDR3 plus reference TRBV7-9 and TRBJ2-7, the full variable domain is DTGVSQNPRHKITKRGQNVTFRCDPISEHNRLYWYRQTLGQGPEFLTYFQNEAQLEKSRLLSDRFSAERPKGSFSTLEIQRTEQGDSAMYLCASSHFGTGWDEQYFGPGTRLTVT.

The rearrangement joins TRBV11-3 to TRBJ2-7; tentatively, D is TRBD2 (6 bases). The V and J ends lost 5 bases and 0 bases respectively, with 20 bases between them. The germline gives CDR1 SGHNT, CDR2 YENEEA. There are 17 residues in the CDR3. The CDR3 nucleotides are TGTGCCAGCAGCCCAAGCCCGAAAGGGGACTCCTCCTACGAGCAGTACTTC. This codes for CASSPSPKGDSSYEQYF.